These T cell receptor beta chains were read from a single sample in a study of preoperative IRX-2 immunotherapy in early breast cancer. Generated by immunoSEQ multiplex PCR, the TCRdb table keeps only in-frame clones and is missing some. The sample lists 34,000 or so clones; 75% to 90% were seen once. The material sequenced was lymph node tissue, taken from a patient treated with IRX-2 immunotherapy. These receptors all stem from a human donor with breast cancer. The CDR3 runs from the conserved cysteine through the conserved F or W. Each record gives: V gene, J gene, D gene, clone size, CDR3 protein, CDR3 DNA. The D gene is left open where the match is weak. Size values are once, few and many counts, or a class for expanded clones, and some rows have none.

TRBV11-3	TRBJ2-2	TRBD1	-	CASSPLSTGPTGELFF	TGTGCCAGCAGCCCTCTCTCGACAGGGCCCACCGGGGAGCTGTTTTTT
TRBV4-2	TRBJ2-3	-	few	CASSYSGPDTQYF	TGTGCCAGCAGCTACTCGGGTCCAGATACGCAGTATTTT
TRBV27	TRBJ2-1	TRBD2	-	CAIGAGGNYNEQFF	TGTGCAATTGGGGCGGGAGGCAACTACAATGAGCAGTTCTTC
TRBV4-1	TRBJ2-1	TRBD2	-	CASSQNVRGVYNEQFF	TGCGCCAGCAGCCAGAATGTGCGGGGGGTTTACAATGAGCAGTTCTTC
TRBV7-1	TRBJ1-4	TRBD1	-	CASSLDRGNEKLFF	TGTGCCAGCAGCTTGGACAGGGGTAATGAAAAACTGTTTTTT
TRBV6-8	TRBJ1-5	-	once	CASGVHSNQPQHF	TGTGCCAGCGGGGTACATAGCAATCAGCCCCAGCATTTT
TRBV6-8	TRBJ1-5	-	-	CASSPHPDSSNQPQHF	TGTGCCAGCAGTCCCCATCCAGACAGTAGCAATCAGCCCCAGCATTTT
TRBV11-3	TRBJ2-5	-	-	CASSFNPPINQETQYF	TGTGCCAGCAGCTTCAATCCACCGATTAATCAAGAGACCCAGTACTTC
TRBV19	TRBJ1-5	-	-	CASSIDGTANQPQHF	TGTGCCAGTAGTATAGATGGGACGGCTAATCAGCCCCAGCATTTT
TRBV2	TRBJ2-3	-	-	CASSDQGPGTDTQYF	TGTGCCAGCAGTGATCAGGGGCCGGGAACAGATACGCAGTATTTT
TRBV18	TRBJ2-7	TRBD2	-	CASSLTSGETYEQYF	TGTGCCAGCTCCCTCACTAGCGGGGAAACCTACGAGCAGTACTTC
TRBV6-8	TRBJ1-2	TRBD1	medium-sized	CASSSPTGGLGYTF	TGTGCCAGCAGTTCCCCGACAGGGGGCTTAGGCTACACCTTC
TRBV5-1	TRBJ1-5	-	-	CASSLTTGLPRPQHF	TGCGCCAGCAGCTTAACGACAGGCCTGCCCAGGCCCCAGCATTTT
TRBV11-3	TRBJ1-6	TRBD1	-	CASSSNRGRDNSPLHF	TGTGCCAGCAGCTCCAACAGGGGGCGGGATAATTCACCCCTCCACTTT
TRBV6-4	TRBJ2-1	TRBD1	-	CASSRQGFNEQFF	TGTGCCAGCAGTCGACAGGGTTTCAATGAGCAGTTCTTC
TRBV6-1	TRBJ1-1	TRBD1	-	CAISEGTEYGNTEAFF	TGTGCCATCAGTGAAGGGACAGAATATGGGAACACTGAAGCTTTCTTT